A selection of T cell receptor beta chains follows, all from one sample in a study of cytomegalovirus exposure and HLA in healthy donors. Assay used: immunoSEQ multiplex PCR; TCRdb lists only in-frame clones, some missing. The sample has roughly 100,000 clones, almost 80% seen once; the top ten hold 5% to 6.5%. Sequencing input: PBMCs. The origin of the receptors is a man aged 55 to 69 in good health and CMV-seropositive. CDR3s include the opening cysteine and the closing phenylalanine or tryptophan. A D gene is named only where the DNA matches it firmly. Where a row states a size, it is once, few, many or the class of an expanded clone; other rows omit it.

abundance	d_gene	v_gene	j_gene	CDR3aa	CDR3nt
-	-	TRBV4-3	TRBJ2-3	CASSLTSTDTQYF	TGCGCCAGCAGCCTGACTAGCACAGATACGCAGTATTTT
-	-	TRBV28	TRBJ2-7	CASSFSRVYEQYF	TGTGCCAGCAGTTTTAGTCGGGTTTACGAGCAGTACTTC
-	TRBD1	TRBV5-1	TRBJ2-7	CASSPSGTATYEQYF	TGCGCCAGCAGCCCCTCCGGGACAGCAACCTACGAGCAGTACTTC
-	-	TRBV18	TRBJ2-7	CASSPGLAYEQYF	TGTGCCAGCTCACCAGGATTAGCGTACGAGCAGTACTTC
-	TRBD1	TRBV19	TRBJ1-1	CASSFEQGGDTEAFF	TGTGCCAGTAGTTTTGAACAGGGGGGGGACACTGAAGCTTTCTTT
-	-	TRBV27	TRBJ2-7	CASSLDRGNPYEQYF	TGTGCCAGCAGTTTAGATCGGGGAAACCCCTACGAGCAGTACTTC
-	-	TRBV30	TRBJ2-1	CASPRGGGALGEQFF	TGTGCCTCCCCGAGGGGGGGCGGGGCCCTGGGTGAGCAGTTCTTC
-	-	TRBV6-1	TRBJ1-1	CASSEEFLTGLAFF	TGTGCCAGCAGTGAAGAATTCCTTACAGGGTTAGCTTTCTTT
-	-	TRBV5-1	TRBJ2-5	CASSSGTQQETQYF	TGCGCCAGCAGCTCCGGGACACAACAAGAGACCCAGTACTTC
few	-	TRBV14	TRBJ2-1	CASSQCHPLERGGGNEQFF	TGTGCCAGCAGCCAATGTCACCCGCTAGAGAGAGGGGGGGGGAATGAGCAGTTCTTC
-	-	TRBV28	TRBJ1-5	CASSPGVGPQHF	TGTGCCAGCAGTCCCGGGGTTGGACCCCAGCATTTT
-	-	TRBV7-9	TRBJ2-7	CASSLQQGSYEQYF	TGTGCCAGCAGCTTACAACAGGGCTCCTACGAGCAGTACTTC
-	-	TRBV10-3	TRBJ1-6	CATKDSYNSPLHF	TGTGCCACTAAGGACAGTTATAATTCACCCCTCCACTTT
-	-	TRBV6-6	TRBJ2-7	CASSYSNGDYEQYF	TGTGCCAGCAGTTACTCGAACGGGGACTACGAGCAGTACTTC
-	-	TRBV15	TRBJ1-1	CATSSSGGPTEAFF	TGTGCCACCAGCAGCTCCGGGGGTCCCACTGAAGCTTTCTTT
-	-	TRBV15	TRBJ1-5	CATSRDTGSNQPQHF	TGTGCCACCAGCAGAGATACAGGCAGCAATCAGCCCCAGCATTTT
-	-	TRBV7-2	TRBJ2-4	CASSPLRTKNIQYF	TGTGCCAGCAGCCCCTTGCGAACCAAAAACATTCAGTACTTC
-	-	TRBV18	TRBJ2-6	CASSPEASGGGANVLTF	TGTGCCAGCTCACCAGAGGCCTCCGGGGGAGGGGCCAACGTCCTGACTTTC
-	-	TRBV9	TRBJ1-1	CASSVDAGALTEAFF	TGTGCCAGCAGCGTAGATGCAGGGGCTTTGACTGAAGCTTTCTTT
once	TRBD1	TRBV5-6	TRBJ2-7	CASSLSPRQGRNEQYF	TGTGCCAGCAGCTTGAGTCCAAGACAGGGGAGGAACGAGCAGTACTTC
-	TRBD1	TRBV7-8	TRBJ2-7	CASSLGGDRGAEQYF	TGTGCCAGCAGCTTAGGAGGGGACAGGGGGGCCGAGCAGTACTTC
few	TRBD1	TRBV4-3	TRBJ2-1	CASSPAGTGRNNEQFF	TGCGCCAGCAGCCCAGCCGGGACAGGGCGAAACAATGAGCAGTTCTTC
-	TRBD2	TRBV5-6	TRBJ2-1	CASSPRLAGAYNEQFF	TGTGCCAGCAGCCCCAGACTAGCGGGGGCTTACAATGAGCAGTTCTTC
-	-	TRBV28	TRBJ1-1	CASSVGAMNTEAFF	TGTGCCAGCAGTGTGGGAGCTATGAACACTGAAGCTTTCTTT
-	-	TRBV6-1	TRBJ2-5	CASSGDRSREYF	TGTGCCAGCAGTGGCGACAGGTCCAGGGAGTACTTC
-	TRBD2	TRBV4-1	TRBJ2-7	CASSPGGGIHEQYF	TGCGCCAGCAGCCCTGGGGGGGGGATCCACGAGCAGTACTTC
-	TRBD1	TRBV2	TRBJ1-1	CASSGTGDFGEAFF	TGTGCCAGCAGTGGGACAGGGGACTTTGGTGAAGCTTTCTTT
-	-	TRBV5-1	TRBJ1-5	CASSAQGNQPQHF	TGCGCCAGCAGCGCACAGGGAAATCAGCCCCAGCATTTT
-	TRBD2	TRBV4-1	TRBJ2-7	CASSQDVSGASYEQYF	TGCGCCAGCAGCCAAGATGTAAGCGGGGCTTCCTACGAGCAGTACTTC
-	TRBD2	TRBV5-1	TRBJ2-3	CASSGTSGGKDTQYF	TGCGCCAGCAGCGGGACTAGCGGGGGAAAAGATACGCAGTATTTT
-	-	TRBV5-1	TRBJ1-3	CASSLAVSGNTIYF	TGCGCCAGCAGCTTGGCCGTTTCTGGAAACACCATATATTTT
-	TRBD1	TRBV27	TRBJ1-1	CASSAGQGNTEAFF	TGTGCCAGCAGTGCGGGACAGGGCAATACTGAAGCTTTCTTT
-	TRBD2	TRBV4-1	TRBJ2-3	CASRSGLAGGRADTQYF	TGCGCCAGCAGATCCGGACTAGCGGGGGGGCGGGCAGATACGCAGTATTTT
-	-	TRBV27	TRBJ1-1	CASSLGQGFRTEAFF	TGTGCCAGCAGTTTAGGTCAGGGTTTCCGCACTGAAGCTTTCTTT
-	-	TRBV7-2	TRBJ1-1	CASSLEGTVTGNTEAFF	TGTGCCAGCAGCTTAGAAGGAACAGTTACCGGGAACACTGAAGCTTTCTTT
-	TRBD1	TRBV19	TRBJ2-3	CAAKGQGGADTQYF	TGTGCCGCGAAGGGACAGGGGGGCGCAGATACGCAGTATTTT
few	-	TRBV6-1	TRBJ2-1	CASNGGGSYNEQFF	TGTGCCAGCAATGGAGGAGGTTCCTACAATGAGCAGTTCTTC
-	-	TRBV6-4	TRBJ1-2	CASSDRPQTSYGYTF	TGTGCCAGCAGTGACCGGCCCCAGACATCCTATGGCTACACCTTC
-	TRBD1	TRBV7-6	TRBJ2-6	CASSSGQGWSSGANVLTF	TGTGCCAGCAGCTCAGGACAGGGGTGGAGCTCTGGGGCCAACGTCCTGACTTTC
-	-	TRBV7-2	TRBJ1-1	CASSLDTGPTEAFF	TGTGCCAGCAGCTTAGACACAGGTCCCACTGAAGCTTTCTTT
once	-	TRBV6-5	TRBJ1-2	CASSYSTGTYGYTF	TGTGCCAGCAGTTACTCCACAGGGACCTATGGCTACACCTTC
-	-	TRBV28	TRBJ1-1	CASHMNTEAFF	TGTGCCAGCCACATGAACACTGAAGCTTTCTTT
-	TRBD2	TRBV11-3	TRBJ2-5	CASSLGTSGGASQETQYF	TGTGCCAGCAGCTTGGGGACTAGCGGGGGGGCCTCCCAAGAGACCCAGTACTTC
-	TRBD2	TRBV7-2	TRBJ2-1	CASSPGTSGGAFHFEQFF	TGTGCCAGCAGCCCCGGGACTAGCGGGGGGGCCTTCCATTTTGAGCAGTTCTTC
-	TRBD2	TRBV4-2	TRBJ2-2	CASSQGSGGLTTGELFF	TGTGCCAGCAGCCAAGGTAGCGGGGGCCTCACTACCGGGGAGCTGTTTTTT